The TCR beta chain described here comes from a study of cytomegalovirus exposure and HLA in healthy donors. Per germline, CDR1 MNHNS and CDR2 SASEGT. V was shortened by 6 bases and J by 2 bases, with 17 bases between the two germline ends. The CDR3 is 15 amino acids. The PCR had 60 Vbeta and 13 Jbeta primers. The protocol was immunoSEQ multiplex PCR, while the TCRdb copy is restricted to in-frame clones and leaves out a portion. The sample's table shows more than 60,000 clones. The sequence derives from a boy between 5 and 17 years old in good health and CMV-seronegative. Sequencing used PBMCs. The V gene is TRBV6-1, the J gene TRBJ2-7; D might be TRBD2 (7 bases). The CDR3: CASSRGGAGPYEQYF. The CDR3 bases are TGTGCCAGCAGCCGAGGGGGGGCAGGGCCCTACGAGCAGTACTTC.